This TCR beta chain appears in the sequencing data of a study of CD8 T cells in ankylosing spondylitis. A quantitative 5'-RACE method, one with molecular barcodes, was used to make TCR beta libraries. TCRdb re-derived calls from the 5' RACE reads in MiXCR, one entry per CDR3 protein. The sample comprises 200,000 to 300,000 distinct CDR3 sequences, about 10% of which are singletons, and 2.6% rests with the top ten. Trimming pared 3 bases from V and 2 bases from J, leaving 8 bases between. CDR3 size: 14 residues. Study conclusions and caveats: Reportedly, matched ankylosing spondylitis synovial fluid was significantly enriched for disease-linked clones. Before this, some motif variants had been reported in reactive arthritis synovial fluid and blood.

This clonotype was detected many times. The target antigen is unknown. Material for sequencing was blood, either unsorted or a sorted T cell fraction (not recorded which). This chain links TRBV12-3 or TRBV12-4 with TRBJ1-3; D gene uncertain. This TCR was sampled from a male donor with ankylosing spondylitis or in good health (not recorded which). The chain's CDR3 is CASSFGGTGNTIYF. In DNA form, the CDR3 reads TGTGCCAGCAGTTTTGGAGGGACTGGAAACACCATATATTTT.